This entry lists 17 T cell receptor beta chains sequenced from one sample in a study of T cells in localized non-small cell lung cancer. Using immunoSEQ multiplex PCR, the repertoire was profiled, and TCRdb retains in-frame clones only, with some absent. The sample consists of 53,000 or so clones, approximately 88% of them appearing once. The sample was peripheral blood mononuclear cells, taken before any cancer treatment. Receptor source: a man aged 40 to 75 with stage III lung adenocarcinoma.

Note on this clone: Germline and junction disagree at one end, which may indicate a read error. The sample holds other DNA sequences that translate to the same CDR3. The chain's CDR3 is CASSFKGSGELFF. CDR3 DNA: TGTGCCAGCAGCTTCAAGGGGTCCGGAGAGCTGTTTTTT. The chain uses TRBV7-3 and TRBJ2-2; D is possibly TRBD1 (5 bases). The germline gives CDR1 SGHTA, CDR2 FQGTGA. The CDR3 covers 13 residues.

Worth noting for this clone: A read error may account for a junction end that differs from germline. The chain carries TRBV4-1 and TRBJ2-3; 8 bases are shared with TRBD2. The CDR3 length is 15 residues. Per germline, CDR1 MGHRA and CDR2 YSYEKL. CDR3: CASSQGSGKADTQYF. The CDR3, as DNA: TGCGCCAGCAGTCAAGGTAGCGGGAAGGCAGATACGCAGTATTTT.

This clone was seen a few times. This chain links TRBV7-2 with TRBJ1-6; the D is unclear. The CDR3 spans 12 residues. With 5 bases removed from V and 11 bases from J, the gap between germline ends came to 10 bases. The germline gives CDR1 SGHTA, CDR2 FQGNSA. The CDR3: CASSPSLPPLHF. CDR3 DNA: TGTGCCAGCAGCCCCAGTTTACCACCCCTCCACTTT.

The chain uses TRBV7-9 and TRBJ2-7, with 7 bases fitting TRBD2. After removal of 5 bases from V and 4 bases from J, the junction contained 8 bases not matched to a gene. CDR1 is SEHNR, CDR2 FQNEAQ, per germline (reference sequence). The CDR3 consists of 14 residues. In DNA, the CDR3 is TGTGCCAGCAGCGATAGCAGCGGGGTATACGAGCAGTACTTC. Its protein product is CASSDSSGVYEQYF.

Concerning this clone: An end of the junction differs from the germline gene, which may be a read error. The V call is TRBV20-1, the J call TRBJ2-4; a possible D gene is TRBD1 (6 bases). CDR1 is DFQATT and CDR2 is SNEGSKA in the germline V gene (reference sequence). The CDR3 has 9 residues. CDR3 coding DNA: TGCAGTGCTAGGGGACATTCGGACTTC. It is translated as CSARGHSDF.

V gene TRBV12-5 combines with J gene TRBJ1-2; D may be TRBD1 (5 bases). V was clipped by 8 bases and J by 4 bases, with 20 bases between them. Germline V gene data show CDR1 as LGHNT and CDR2 as FRNRAP. This CDR3 has 15 amino acids. CDR3 sequence reads: CASTPYEGPGYGYTF. CDR3 DNA: TGTGCTAGTACCCCCTACGAGGGGCCGGGCTATGGCTACACCTTC.

The chain recombines TRBV5-1 with TRBJ2-7; the D gene is possibly TRBD1 (6 bases). Germline CDR1 and CDR2: SGHRS and YFSETQ. CDR3 length: 14 amino acids. The V end lost 0 bases, the J end lost 2 bases, and 9 bases lay between the germline ends. The CDR3 protein is CASSLGQAAYEQYF. In DNA form, the CDR3 reads TGCGCCAGCAGCTTGGGACAGGCCGCCTACGAGCAGTACTTC.

This clone was observed a single time. The chain links TRBV7-2 to TRBJ2-3; 15 nucleotides agree with TRBD2. Germline V CDR1 and CDR2: SGHTA, FQGNSA. The CDR3 has 17 residues. J lost 3 bases, V lost 6 bases, and 7 bases had no gene match. The CDR3 DNA follows: TGTGCCAGCAGTCGCGCCGGGACTAGCGGGGGGACAGATACGCAGTATTTT. Encoded protein: CASSRAGTSGGTDTQYF.

This chain links TRBV5-4 with TRBJ1-3, with D unresolved. Per the germline V gene, CDR1 is SGHNT and CDR2 is YYREEE (reference sequence). Trimming cost V 1 base and J 0 bases, with 8 bases left between them. This CDR3 contains 15 residues. CDR3 sequence (DNA): TGTGCCAGCAGCTTGAACGGACTCTCTGGAAACACCATATATTTT. This codes for CASSLNGLSGNTIYF.

This sequence joins TRBV7-9 and TRBJ2-3; unclear D gene. The length of the CDR3 is 15 residues. The ends were cut back, 5 bases at V and 1 base at J, with 13 bases in the middle. Germline CDR1 reads SEHNR; CDR2 reads FQNEAQ (reference sequence). CDR3 sequence reads: CASSQLGPGTDTQYF. CDR3 sequence (DNA): TGTGCCAGCAGCCAACTTGGGCCCGGCACAGATACGCAGTATTTT.

The chain couples TRBV18 to TRBJ2-3; 8 nucleotides agree with TRBD1. Germline CDR1 reads KGHSH; CDR2 reads LQKENI. The CDR3 is 18 residues long. V was clipped by 0 bases and J by 3 bases; unmatched bases: 11. DNA of the CDR3: TGTGCCAGCTCACCACCGTCAGGGGGCAGTTCCAAGACAGATACGCAGTATTTT. It yields the protein CASSPPSGGSSKTDTQYF.

This clone turned up a few times. The V and J genes are TRBV7-8 and TRBJ2-2; 8 bases are shared with TRBD1. There are 14 residues in the CDR3. Germline lookup yields CDR1 SGHVS and CDR2 FQNEAQ. V shed 3 bases and J 6 bases; nucleotides not matched to a gene: 3. DNA for the CDR3: TGTGCCAGCAGCTTGAACAGGGGGTCCGGGGAGCTGTTTTTT. Its protein is CASSLNRGSGELFF.

V usage is TRBV4-2 and J usage is TRBJ1-3; possible D gene TRBD1, 5 bases. The germline V gene has CDR1 LGHNA and CDR2 YNFKEQ. V was clipped by 3 bases and J by 4 bases, with 7 bases between them. CDR3 size: 13 residues. CDR3 amino acids: CASSQGQGNTIYF. CDR3 in DNA: TGTGCCAGCAGCCAGGGGCAGGGAAACACCATATATTTT.

This chain connects TRBV7-9 to TRBJ1-6; D not resolved. This CDR3 has 18 residues. The germline V and J ends were trimmed by 3 bases and 0 bases, with 15 bases remaining between them. The germline V gene has CDR1 SEHNR and CDR2 FQNEAQ (reference sequence). Here the CDR3 reads CASSFGLESGSYNSPLHF. The CDR3 region has the DNA TGTGCCAGCAGCTTCGGTTTGGAGTCCGGCTCCTATAATTCACCCCTCCACTTT.

This clone was counted once. V is TRBV28 and J is TRBJ2-5, with 8 positions matching TRBD1. There are 13 residues in the CDR3. The junction had 4 bases not matched to a gene; V was cut back by 8 bases and J by 2 bases. In germline, CDR1 is MDHEN, CDR2 SYDVKM. The CDR3 spells CASRQGTQETQYF. The CDR3 nucleotides are TGTGCCAGCCGACAGGGGACTCAAGAGACCCAGTACTTC.

This sequence joins TRBV25-1 and TRBJ2-7; 7 nucleotides match TRBD1. Germline V gene lookup returns CDR1 MGHDK and CDR2 SYGVNS. V was clipped by 6 bases and J by 5 bases; unmatched bases: 7. The CDR3 covers 13 residues. The CDR3 protein is CASSRKDRDEQYF. In DNA, the CDR3 is TGTGCCAGCAGCAGAAAAGACAGGGACGAGCAGTACTTC.

As concerns this clone: The same CDR3 can be traced to other DNA sequences in this sample. The chain links TRBV5-6 to TRBJ2-3; 7 nucleotides line up with TRBD1. Germline-derived CDR1 and CDR2 are SGHDT and YYEEEE. The CDR3 spans 15 residues. The junction had 4 bases not matched to a gene; V was cut back by 1 base and J by 2 bases. The CDR3 region has the DNA TGTGCCAGCAGCTTGAGGGACAGTTACACAGATACGCAGTATTTT. Translated, it gives CASSLRDSYTDTQYF.